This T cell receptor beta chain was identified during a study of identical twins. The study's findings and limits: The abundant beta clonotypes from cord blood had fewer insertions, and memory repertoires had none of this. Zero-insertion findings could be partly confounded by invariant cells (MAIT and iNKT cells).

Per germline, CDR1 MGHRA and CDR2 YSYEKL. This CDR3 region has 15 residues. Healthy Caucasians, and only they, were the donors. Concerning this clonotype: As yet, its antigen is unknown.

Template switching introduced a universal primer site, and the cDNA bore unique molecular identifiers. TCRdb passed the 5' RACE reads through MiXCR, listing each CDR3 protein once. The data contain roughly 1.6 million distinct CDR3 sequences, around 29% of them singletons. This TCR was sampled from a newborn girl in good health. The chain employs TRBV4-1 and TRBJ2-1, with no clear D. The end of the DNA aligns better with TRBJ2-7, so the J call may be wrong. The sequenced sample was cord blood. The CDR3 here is CASSQEKNSYNEQYF. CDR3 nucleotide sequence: TGCGCCAGCAGCCAAGAAAAAAACTCCTACAATGAGCAGTACTTC.